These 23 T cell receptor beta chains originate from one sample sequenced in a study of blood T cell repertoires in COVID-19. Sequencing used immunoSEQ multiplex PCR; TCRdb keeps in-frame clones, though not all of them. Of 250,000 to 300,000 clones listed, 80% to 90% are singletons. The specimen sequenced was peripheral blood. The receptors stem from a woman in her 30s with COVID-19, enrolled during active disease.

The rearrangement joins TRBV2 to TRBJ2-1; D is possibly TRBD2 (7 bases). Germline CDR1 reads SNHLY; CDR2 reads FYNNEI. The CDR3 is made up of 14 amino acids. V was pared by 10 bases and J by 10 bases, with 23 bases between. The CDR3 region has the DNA TGTGCCACCCCGCGGGGGCCCTCGGTCTTGGAGCAGTTCTTC. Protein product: CATPRGPSVLEQFF.

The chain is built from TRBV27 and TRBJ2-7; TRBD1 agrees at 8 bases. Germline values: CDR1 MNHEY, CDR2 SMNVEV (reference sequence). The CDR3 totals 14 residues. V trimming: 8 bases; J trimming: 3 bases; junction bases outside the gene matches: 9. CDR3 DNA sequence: TGTGCCAGCGGGTGGACAGGGAGTTACTACGAGCAGTACTTC. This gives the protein CASGWTGSYYEQYF.

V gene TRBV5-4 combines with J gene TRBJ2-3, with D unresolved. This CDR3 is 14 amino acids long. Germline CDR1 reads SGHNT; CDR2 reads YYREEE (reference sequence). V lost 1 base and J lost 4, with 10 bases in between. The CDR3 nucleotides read TGTGCCAGCAGCTTGTTACGACACTCAGATACGCAGTATTTT. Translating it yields CASSLLRHSDTQYF. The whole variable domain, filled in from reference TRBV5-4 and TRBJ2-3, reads ETGVTQSPTHLIKTRGQQVTLRCSSQSGHNTVSWYQQALGQGPQFIFQYYREEENGRGNFPPRFSGLQFPNYSSELNVNALELDDSALYLCASSLLRHSDTQYFGPGTRLTVL.

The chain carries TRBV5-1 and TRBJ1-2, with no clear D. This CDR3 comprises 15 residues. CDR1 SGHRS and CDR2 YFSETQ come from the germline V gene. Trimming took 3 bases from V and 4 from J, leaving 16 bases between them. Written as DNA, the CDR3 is TGCGCCAGCAGCTCCCCGGGATTGAGTCGCTATGGCTACACCTTC. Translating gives CASSSPGLSRYGYTF. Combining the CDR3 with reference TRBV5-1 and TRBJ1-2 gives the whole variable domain KAGVTQTPRYLIKTRGQQVTLSCSPISGHRSVSWYQQTPGQGLQFLFEYFSETQRNKGNFPGRFSGRQFSNSRSEMNVSTLELGDSALYLCASSSPGLSRYGYTFGSGTRLTVV.

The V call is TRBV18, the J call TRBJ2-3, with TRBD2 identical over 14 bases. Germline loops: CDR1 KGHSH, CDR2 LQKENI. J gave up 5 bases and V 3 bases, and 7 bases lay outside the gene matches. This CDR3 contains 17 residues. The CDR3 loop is CASSPLEGTSGGDTQYF. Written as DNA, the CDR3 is TGTGCCAGCTCACCCCTCGAGGGGACTAGCGGGGGAGATACGCAGTATTTT.

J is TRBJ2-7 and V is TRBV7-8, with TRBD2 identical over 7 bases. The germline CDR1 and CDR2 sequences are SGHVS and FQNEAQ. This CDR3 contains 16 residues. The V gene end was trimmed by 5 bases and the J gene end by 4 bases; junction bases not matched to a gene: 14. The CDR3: CASSQMRGPGGYEQYF. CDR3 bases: TGTGCCAGCAGCCAAATGAGAGGACCCGGGGGGTACGAGCAGTACTTC.

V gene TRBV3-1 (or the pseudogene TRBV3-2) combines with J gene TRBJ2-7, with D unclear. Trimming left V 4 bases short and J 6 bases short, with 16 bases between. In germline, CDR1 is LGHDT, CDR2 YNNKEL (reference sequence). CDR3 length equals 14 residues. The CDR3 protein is CASSPEVRRVEQYF. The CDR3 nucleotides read TGTGCCAGCAGCCCCGAGGTCCGACGAGTCGAGCAGTACTTC.

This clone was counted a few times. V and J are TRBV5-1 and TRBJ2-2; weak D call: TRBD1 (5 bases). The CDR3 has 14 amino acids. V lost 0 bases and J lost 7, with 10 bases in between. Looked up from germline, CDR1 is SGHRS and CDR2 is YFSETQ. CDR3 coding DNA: TGCGCCAGCAGCTTGGGGCAGGGTCACGGGGAGCTGTTTTTT. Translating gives CASSLGQGHGELFF.

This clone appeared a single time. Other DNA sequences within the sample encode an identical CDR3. In DNA form, the CDR3 reads TGTGCCAGCAGCTTGGGGGGGCCAGAGACCCAGTACTTC. This translates into CASSLGGPETQYF. The chain links TRBV5-6 to TRBJ2-5, with a possible D match to TRBD1 (6 bases). The germline V and J ends were trimmed by 0 bases and 4 bases, with 7 bases remaining between them. The germline V gene encodes CDR1 SGHDT and CDR2 YYEEEE. The CDR3 loop spans 13 amino acids.

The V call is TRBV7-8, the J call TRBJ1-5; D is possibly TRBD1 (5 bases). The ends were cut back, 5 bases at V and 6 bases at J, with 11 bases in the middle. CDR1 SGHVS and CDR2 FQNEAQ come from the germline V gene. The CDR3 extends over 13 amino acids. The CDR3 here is CASSPARAQPQHF. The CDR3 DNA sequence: TGTGCCAGCAGCCCAGCCAGGGCTCAGCCCCAGCATTTT.

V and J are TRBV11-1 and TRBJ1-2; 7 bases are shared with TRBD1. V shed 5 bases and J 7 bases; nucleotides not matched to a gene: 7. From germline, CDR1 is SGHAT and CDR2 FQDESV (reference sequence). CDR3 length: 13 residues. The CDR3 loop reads CASSLTGVGGYTF. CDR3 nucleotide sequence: TGTGCCAGCAGCCTCACAGGGGTAGGTGGCTACACCTTC.

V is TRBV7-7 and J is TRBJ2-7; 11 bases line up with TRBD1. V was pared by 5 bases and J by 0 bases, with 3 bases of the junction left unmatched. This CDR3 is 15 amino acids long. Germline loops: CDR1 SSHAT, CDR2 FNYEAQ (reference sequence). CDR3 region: CASSPGTGGSYEQYF. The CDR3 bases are TGTGCCAGCAGCCCCGGGACAGGGGGCTCCTACGAGCAGTACTTC.

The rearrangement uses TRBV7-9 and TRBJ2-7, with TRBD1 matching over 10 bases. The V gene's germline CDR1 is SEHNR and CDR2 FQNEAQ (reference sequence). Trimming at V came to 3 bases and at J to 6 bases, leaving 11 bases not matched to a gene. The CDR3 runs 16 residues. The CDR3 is CASSLETGGVITEQYF. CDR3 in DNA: TGTGCCAGCAGCTTGGAGACAGGGGGCGTAATCACCGAGCAGTACTTC.

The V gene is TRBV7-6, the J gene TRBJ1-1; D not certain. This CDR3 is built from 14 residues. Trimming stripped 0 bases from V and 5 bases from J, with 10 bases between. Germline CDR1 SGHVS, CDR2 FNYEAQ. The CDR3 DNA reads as TGTGCCAGCAGCTTAGCGCCCGGGAGTACTGAAGCTTTCTTT. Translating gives CASSLAPGSTEAFF. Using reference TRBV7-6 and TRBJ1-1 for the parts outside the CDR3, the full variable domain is GAGVSQSPRYKVTKRGQDVALRCDPISGHVSLYWYRQALGQGPEFLTYFNYEAQQDKSGLPNDRFSAERPEGSISTLTIQRTEQRDSAMYRCASSLAPGSTEAFFGQGTRLTVV.

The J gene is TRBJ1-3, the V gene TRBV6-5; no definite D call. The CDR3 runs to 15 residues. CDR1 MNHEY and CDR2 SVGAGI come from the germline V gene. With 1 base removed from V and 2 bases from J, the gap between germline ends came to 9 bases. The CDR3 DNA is TGTGCCAGCAGTTACTGGGCGGGAACTGGAAACACCATATATTTT. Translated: CASSYWAGTGNTIYF.

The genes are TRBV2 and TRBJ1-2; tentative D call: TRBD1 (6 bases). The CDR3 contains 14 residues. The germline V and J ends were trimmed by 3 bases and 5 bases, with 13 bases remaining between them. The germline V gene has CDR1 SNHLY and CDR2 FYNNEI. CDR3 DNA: TGTGCCAGCAGTGAGTCGGGCAGGGGATATGGCTACACCTTC. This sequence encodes CASSESGRGYGYTF.

This CDR3 is CASQGRNYGYTF. Written as DNA, the CDR3 is TGTGCCAGTCAGGGAAGAAACTATGGCTACACCTTC. This chain connects TRBV19 to TRBJ1-2, with D maybe TRBD1 (5 bases). This CDR3 region has 12 residues. The germline V gene has CDR1 LNHDA and CDR2 SQIVND (reference sequence). Trimming cost V 8 bases and J 2 bases, with 9 bases left between them.

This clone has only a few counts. The CDR3 loop is CASSLPTGEAYEQYF. CDR3 coding DNA: TGTGCCAGCAGCTTACCCACTGGGGAGGCCTACGAGCAGTACTTC. The J gene is TRBJ2-7, the V gene TRBV7-9, with TRBD2 as a possible D gene (6 bases). The CDR3 runs to 15 residues. V gave up 2 bases and J gave up 2 bases, with 13 bases separating them. In germline, CDR1 is SEHNR, CDR2 FQNEAQ (reference sequence).

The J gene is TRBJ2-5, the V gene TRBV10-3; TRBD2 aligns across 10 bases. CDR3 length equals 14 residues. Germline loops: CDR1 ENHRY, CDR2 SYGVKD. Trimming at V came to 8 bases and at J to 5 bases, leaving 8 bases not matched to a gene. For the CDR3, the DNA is TGTGCCATCGGAGAACTAGCGGGGTATGAGACCCAGTACTTC. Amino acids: CAIGELAGYETQYF.

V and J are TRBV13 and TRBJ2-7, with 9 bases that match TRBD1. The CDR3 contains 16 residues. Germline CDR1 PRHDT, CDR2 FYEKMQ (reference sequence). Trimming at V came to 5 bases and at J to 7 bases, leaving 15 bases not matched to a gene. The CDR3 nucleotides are TGTGCCAGCAGCCCCCTCAGGGGACAGGGTTTGAGGGAGCAGTACTTC. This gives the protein CASSPLRGQGLREQYF.

CDR3 in amino acids: CASSIVRTANYGYTF. DNA of the CDR3: TGTGCCAGCAGCATCGTCAGGACAGCAAACTATGGCTACACCTTC. V is TRBV2 and J is TRBJ1-2; D is perhaps TRBD1 (6 bases). Germline V gene lookup returns CDR1 SNHLY and CDR2 FYNNEI. The germline V and J ends were trimmed by 6 bases and 2 bases, with 16 bases remaining between them. This CDR3 region has 15 residues. The full variable domain, its missing parts supplied by reference TRBV2 and TRBJ1-2, is EPEVTQTPSHQVTQMGQEVILRCVPISNHLYFYWYRQILGQKVEFLVSFYNNEISEKSEIFDDQFSVERPDGSNFTLKIRSTKLEDSAMYFCASSIVRTANYGYTFGSGTRLTVV.

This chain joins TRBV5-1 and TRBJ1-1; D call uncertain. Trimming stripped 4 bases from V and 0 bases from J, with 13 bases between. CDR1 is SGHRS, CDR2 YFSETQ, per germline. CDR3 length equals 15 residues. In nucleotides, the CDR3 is TGCGCCAGCAGCCTGACACTCCAAGTGAACACTGAAGCTTTCTTT. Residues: CASSLTLQVNTEAFF.

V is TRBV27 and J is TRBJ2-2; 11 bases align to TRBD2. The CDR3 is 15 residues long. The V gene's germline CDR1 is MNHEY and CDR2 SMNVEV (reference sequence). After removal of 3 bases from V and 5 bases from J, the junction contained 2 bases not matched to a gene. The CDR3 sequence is CASSFSGGATGELFF. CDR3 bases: TGTGCCAGCAGTTTTAGCGGGGGGGCGACCGGGGAGCTGTTTTTT.